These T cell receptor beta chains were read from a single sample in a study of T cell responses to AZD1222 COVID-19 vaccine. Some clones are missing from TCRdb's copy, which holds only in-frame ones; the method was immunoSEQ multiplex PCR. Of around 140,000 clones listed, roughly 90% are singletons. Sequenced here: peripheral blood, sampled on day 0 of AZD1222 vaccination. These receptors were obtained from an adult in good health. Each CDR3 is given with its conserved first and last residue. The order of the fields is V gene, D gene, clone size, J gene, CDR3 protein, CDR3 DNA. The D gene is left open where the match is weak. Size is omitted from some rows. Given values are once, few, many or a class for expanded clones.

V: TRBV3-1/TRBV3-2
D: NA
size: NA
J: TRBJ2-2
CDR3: CASSPGISSHTGELFF
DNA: TGTGCCAGCAGCCCCGGGATTTCCTCCCACACCGGGGAGCTGTTTTTT

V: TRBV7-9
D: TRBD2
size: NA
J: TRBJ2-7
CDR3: CASSLAGGIYEQYF
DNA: TGTGCCAGCAGCCTAGCGGGAGGTATATACGAGCAGTACTTC

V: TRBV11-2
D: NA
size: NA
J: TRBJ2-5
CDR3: CASRALGGETQYF
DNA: TGTGCCAGCAGAGCGTTAGGGGGAGAGACCCAGTACTTC

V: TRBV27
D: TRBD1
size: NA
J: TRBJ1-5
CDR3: CASSPKGALHQPQHF
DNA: TGTGCCAGCAGTCCCAAGGGGGCTTTACATCAGCCCCAGCATTTT

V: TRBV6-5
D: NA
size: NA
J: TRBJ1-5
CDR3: CASRPPNQPQHF
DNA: TGTGCCAGCCGCCCCCCCAATCAGCCCCAGCATTTT

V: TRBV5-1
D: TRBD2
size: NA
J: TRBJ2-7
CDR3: CASSPGTSVYSYEQYF
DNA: TGCGCCAGCAGCCCAGGGACTAGCGTTTACTCCTACGAGCAGTACTTC

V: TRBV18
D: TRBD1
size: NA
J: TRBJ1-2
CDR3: CASSFSSGTGNYGYTF
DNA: TGTGCCAGCTCATTCTCCTCCGGGACAGGGAACTATGGCTACACCTTC

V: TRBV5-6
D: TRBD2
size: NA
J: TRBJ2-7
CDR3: CASSSTLAGGSYEQYF
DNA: TGTGCCAGCAGCAGCACACTAGCGGGAGGCTCCTACGAGCAGTACTTC

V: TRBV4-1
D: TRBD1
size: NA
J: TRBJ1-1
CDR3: CASSQVDRGNTEAFF
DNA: TGCGCCAGCAGCCAGGTCGACAGGGGGAACACTGAAGCTTTCTTT

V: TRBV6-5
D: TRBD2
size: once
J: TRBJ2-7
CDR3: CASSPAGGHYEQYF
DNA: TGTGCCAGCAGTCCCGCGGGGGGCCACTACGAGCAGTACTTC

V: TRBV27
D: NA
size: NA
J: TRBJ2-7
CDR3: CASTLRYGGSFGEQYF
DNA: TGTGCCAGCACCCTAAGATATGGGGGTTCCTTTGGGGAGCAGTACTTC

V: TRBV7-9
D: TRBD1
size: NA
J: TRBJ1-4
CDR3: CASSQGGRGNEKLFF
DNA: TGTGCCAGCAGCCAGGGGGGCAGGGGTAATGAAAAACTGTTTTTT

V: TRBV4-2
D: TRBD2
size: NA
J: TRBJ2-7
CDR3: CASSQEGAGGVYEQYF
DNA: TGTGCCAGCAGCCAAGAAGGGGCGGGAGGAGTCTACGAGCAGTACTTC

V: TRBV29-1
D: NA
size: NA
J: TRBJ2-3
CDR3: CSVGNVASTQYF
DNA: TGCAGCGTTGGTAATGTGGCCAGTACGCAGTATTTT

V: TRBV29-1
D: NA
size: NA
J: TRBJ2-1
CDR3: CSVEGWVDYNEQFF
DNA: TGCAGCGTTGAAGGGTGGGTGGACTACAATGAGCAGTTCTTC

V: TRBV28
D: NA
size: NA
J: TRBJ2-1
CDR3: CASYTNGGRGEQFF
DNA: TGTGCCAGCTATACGAACGGGGGCCGAGGAGAGCAGTTCTTC

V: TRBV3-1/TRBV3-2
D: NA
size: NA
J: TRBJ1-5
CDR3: CASSQDSGSNQPQHF
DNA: TGTGCCAGCAGCCAAGACTCCGGGAGCAATCAGCCCCAGCATTTT

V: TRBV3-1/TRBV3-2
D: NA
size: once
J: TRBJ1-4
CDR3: CASSQPGKDEKLFF
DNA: TGTGCCAGCAGCCAACCAGGGAAAGACGAAAAACTGTTTTTT

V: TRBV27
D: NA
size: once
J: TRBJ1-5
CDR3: CASGPAKGVDSNQPQHF
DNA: TGTGCCAGCGGCCCAGCGAAGGGGGTCGATAGCAATCAGCCCCAGCATTTT

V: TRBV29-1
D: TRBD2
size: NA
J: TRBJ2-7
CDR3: CSAGAGGLSYEQYF
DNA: TGCAGCGCCGGGGCGGGGGGGCTCTCCTACGAGCAGTACTTC

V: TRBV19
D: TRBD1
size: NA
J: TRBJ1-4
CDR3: CASRGQKNEKLFF
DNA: TGTGCCAGTAGGGGACAGAAGAATGAAAAACTGTTTTTT

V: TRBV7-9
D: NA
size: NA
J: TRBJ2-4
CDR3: CASSLVTGGTKNIQYF
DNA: TGTGCCAGCAGCTTAGTAACTGGGGGGACCAAAAACATTCAGTACTTC

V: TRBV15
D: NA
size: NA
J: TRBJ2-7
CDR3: CATSRDRTYEQYF
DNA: TGTGCCACCAGCAGAGACCGTACCTACGAGCAGTACTTC

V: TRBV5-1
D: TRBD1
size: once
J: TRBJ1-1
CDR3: CASSLAYRGGGTEAFF
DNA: TGCGCCAGCAGCTTGGCCTACAGGGGCGGTGGCACTGAAGCTTTCTTT

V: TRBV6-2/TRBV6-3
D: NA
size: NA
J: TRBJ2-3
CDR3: CASSRTVRVTDTQYF
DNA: TGTGCCAGCAGCCGCACGGTACGGGTCACAGATACGCAGTATTTT

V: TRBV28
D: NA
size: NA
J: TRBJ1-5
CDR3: CASSPRSTQPQHF
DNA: TGTGCCAGCAGTCCCAGGTCGACGCAGCCCCAGCATTTT

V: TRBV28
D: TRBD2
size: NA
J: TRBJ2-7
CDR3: CASSPWGGSTNEQYF
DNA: TGTGCCAGCAGCCCATGGGGCGGGAGTACCAACGAGCAGTACTTC

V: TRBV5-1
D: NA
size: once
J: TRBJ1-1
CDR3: CASSLGGGDTEAFF
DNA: TGCGCCAGCAGCTTGGGCGGGGGGGACACTGAAGCTTTCTTT

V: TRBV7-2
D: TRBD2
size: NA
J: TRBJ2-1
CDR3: CASSLRGTSGIDEQFF
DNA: TGTGCCAGCAGCTTACGAGGGACTAGCGGGATCGATGAGCAGTTCTTC

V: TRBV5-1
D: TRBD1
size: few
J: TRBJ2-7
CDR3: CASSGTGPYEQYF
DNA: TGCGCCAGCAGCGGGACAGGGCCCTACGAGCAGTACTTC

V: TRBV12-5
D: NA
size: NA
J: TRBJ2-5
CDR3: CASGLWVPGLGEGETQYF
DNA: TGTGCTAGTGGTTTGTGGGTTCCGGGACTGGGAGAGGGGGAGACCCAGTACTTC

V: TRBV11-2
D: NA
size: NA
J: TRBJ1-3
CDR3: CASSFTWGTLTGNTIYF
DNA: TGTGCCAGCAGCTTCACATGGGGGACACTCACTGGAAACACCATATATTTT

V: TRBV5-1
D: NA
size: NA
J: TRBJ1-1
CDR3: CASSFAGALNTEAFF
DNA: TGCGCCAGCAGCTTTGCCGGGGCCCTCAACACTGAAGCTTTCTTT

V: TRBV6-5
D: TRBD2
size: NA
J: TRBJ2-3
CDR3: CATTSGSKSTQYF
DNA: TGTGCCACCACTAGCGGGAGTAAGAGTACGCAGTATTTT

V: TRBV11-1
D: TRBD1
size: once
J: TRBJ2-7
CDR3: CASSSGWGQGADEQYF
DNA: TGTGCCAGCAGCTCGGGGTGGGGACAGGGGGCGGACGAGCAGTACTTC

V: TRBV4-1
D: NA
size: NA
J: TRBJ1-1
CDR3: CASSPLRWGSKTEAFF
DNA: TGCGCCAGCAGCCCCCTGCGGTGGGGGAGTAAGACTGAAGCTTTCTTT

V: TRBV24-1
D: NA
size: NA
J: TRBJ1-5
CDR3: CATFPQAKADQPQHF
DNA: TGTGCCACCTTCCCCCAGGCCAAGGCCGATCAGCCCCAGCATTTT

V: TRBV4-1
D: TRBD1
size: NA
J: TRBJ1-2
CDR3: CASSQEGMGQLYGYTF
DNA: TGCGCCAGCAGCCAAGAGGGTATGGGACAGCTCTATGGCTACACCTTC

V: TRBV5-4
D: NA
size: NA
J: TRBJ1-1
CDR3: CASSLERPSEAFF
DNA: TGTGCCAGCAGCTTGGAGAGGCCCAGTGAAGCTTTCTTT

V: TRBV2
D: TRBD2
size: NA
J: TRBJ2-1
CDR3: CASGAGRTYNGQFF
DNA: TGTGCCAGTGGAGCGGGGCGAACCTACAATGGGCAGTTCTTC

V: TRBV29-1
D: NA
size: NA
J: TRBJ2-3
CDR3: CSVRWSRSTDTQYF
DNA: TGCAGCGTAAGGTGGAGCAGAAGCACAGATACGCAGTATTTT

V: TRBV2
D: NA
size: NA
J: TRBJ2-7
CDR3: CASHRDSYEQYF
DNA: TGTGCCAGCCACAGGGACTCCTACGAGCAGTACTTC

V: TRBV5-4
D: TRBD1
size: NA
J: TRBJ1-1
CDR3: CASSLDQGGTEAFF
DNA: TGTGCCAGCAGCTTGGATCAGGGGGGTACTGAAGCTTTCTTT

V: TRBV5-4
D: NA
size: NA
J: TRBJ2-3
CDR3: CASRSGLTGDTQYF
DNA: TGTGCCAGCAGATCGGGCCTCACGGGGGATACGCAGTATTTT

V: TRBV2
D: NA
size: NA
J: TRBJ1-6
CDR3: CASSPQGINSPLHF
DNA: TGTGCCAGCAGTCCCCAGGGAATTAATTCACCCCTCCACTTT

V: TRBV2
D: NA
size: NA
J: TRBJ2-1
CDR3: CASKSELMIYNEQFF
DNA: TGTGCCAGCAAAAGTGAACTCATGATATACAATGAGCAGTTCTTC